The clone carrying this T cell receptor (beta chain) was observed at least ten times. What it binds is not known. The entry originates in a study of T cells after yellow fever vaccination. The authors made TCR cDNA by 5'RACE template switching, adding a universal primer site and UMIs. TCRdb ran MiXCR on the 5' RACE reads and lists one entry per CDR3 protein. The repertoire holds roughly 150,000 distinct CDR3 sequences, roughly 8% seen once, with about 0.73% in the top ten. Overall study findings and caveats: Only a minor proportion of clonotypes was detected across both CD4 and CD8 compartments. In post-booster samples, most primary-vaccination clones reappeared (approximately 95% CD4, 75% to 90% CD8).

Trimming took 6 bases from V and 8 from J; bases not matched to a gene: 4. This CDR3 spans 12 amino acids. The germline gives CDR1 MNHEY, CDR2 SVGEGT. J is TRBJ2-4 and V is TRBV6-2 or TRBV6-3, with 7 bases that match TRBD1. The input for sequencing was CD4+ T cells sorted from PBMCs, taken 5 days after the yellow fever booster vaccination. This receptor was obtained from a man aged 30 to 45 who received the YFV17D yellow fever vaccine. The CDR3 loop reads CASSTRGHIQYF. The CDR3 nucleotides are TGTGCCAGCAGCACTAGGGGGCACATTCAGTACTTC.